The 30 T cell receptor beta chains below all came from one sample that was sequenced in a study of T cell changes during pregnancy in multiple sclerosis. The method was immunoSEQ multiplex PCR; TCRdb's version includes in-frame clones alone and lacks a portion of them. Of just under 65,000 clones in the sample, over 85% were seen once. The sequenced sample was CD8+ T cells from peripheral blood mononuclear cells, obtained in the second trimester of pregnancy. Receptors originate from a female donor with multiple sclerosis, enrolled in a pregnancy study.

The gene calls are TRBV7-6 and TRBJ1-1; no clear D. This CDR3 is 14 amino acids long. The V end was cut by 2 bases, the J end by 1 base, with 8 bases between. The germline V gene has CDR1 SGHVS and CDR2 FNYEAQ. As DNA, the CDR3 is TGTGCCAGCAGCTTAAGACCGGGGAACACTGAAGCTTTCTTT. This sequence encodes CASSLRPGNTEAFF.

The chain employs TRBV7-9 and TRBJ2-7, with 7 positions matching TRBD1. Trimming removed 6 bases from V and 6 bases from J; junction bases left unmatched: 8. In germline, CDR1 is SEHNR, CDR2 FQNEAQ (reference sequence). CDR3 size: 13 residues. The CDR3 DNA reads TGTGCCAGCAGGACCGGGACAGAGGGCGAGCAGTACTTC. Protein sequence: CASRTGTEGEQYF.

This chain links TRBV27 with TRBJ1-3, with 8 bases that match TRBD1. V trimming: 6 bases; J trimming: 1 base; junction bases outside the gene matches: 2. There are 14 residues in the CDR3. CDR1 MNHEY and CDR2 SMNVEV come from the germline V gene (reference sequence). The CDR3 nucleotides read TGTGCCAGCAGCCGGACAGGGTCTGGAAACACCATATATTTT. Protein product: CASSRTGSGNTIYF.

Judged by abundance, this clone is medium-sized. V usage is TRBV5-1 and J usage is TRBJ2-3; 7 bases map to TRBD2. Trimming cost V 4 bases and J 2 bases; bases outside gene matches: 16. The CDR3 sequence is 18 residues long. Germline CDR1 SGHRS, CDR2 YFSETQ. The CDR3 nucleotides read TGCGCCAGCAGCCCGGGAGGCGGTTTGGGCGGATTCACAGATACGCAGTATTTT. Amino acids: CASSPGGGLGGFTDTQYF.

The chain is built from TRBV7-2 and TRBJ2-3, with TRBD1 as a possible D gene (6 bases). V lost 1 base and J lost 4, with 9 bases in between. The CDR3 is 14 amino acids. The germline V gene encodes CDR1 SGHTA and CDR2 FQGNSA. The chain's CDR3 is CASSLVGGPDTQYF. CDR3 DNA: TGTGCCAGCAGCTTAGTTGGGGGCCCAGATACGCAGTATTTT.

This chain connects TRBV5-6 to TRBJ2-2; 9 bases are shared with TRBD2. The germline V gene encodes CDR1 SGHDT and CDR2 YYEEEE. This CDR3 contains 16 residues. V was pared by 0 bases and J by 5 bases, with 5 bases of the junction left unmatched. The CDR3: CASSLGLAGYTGELFF. The CDR3 DNA reads TGTGCCAGCAGCTTGGGGCTAGCGGGATATACCGGGGAGCTGTTTTTT.

This chain links TRBV29-1 with TRBJ2-1; 11 bases map to TRBD2. CDR3 size: 17 residues. The trim removed 4 bases at V and 7 bases at J, leaving 15 bases unmatched. The germline V gene has CDR1 SQVTM and CDR2 ANQGSEA. CDR3 sequence: CSVVGLAGGHYYNEQFF. CDR3 sequence (DNA): TGCAGCGTTGTCGGGTTAGCGGGAGGGCATTATTATAATGAGCAGTTCTTC.

The genes are TRBV10-3 and TRBJ1-1; D is perhaps TRBD1 (6 bases). The CDR3 contains 13 residues. Germline assignment: CDR1 ENHRY and CDR2 SYGVKD. The V and J ends lost 2 bases and 7 bases respectively, with 11 bases between them. DNA of the CDR3: TGTGCCATCAGTGAGGGGGGGGCCTTTGAAGCTTTCTTT. Translation gives CAISEGGAFEAFF.

The rearrangement links TRBV5-1 to TRBJ2-1, with D maybe TRBD2 (6 bases). The CDR3 covers 14 residues. Trimming took 5 bases from V and 9 from J, leaving 18 bases between them. Germline V CDR1 and CDR2: SGHRS, YFSETQ. The CDR3 here is CASSWTSGGAEQFF. CDR3 bases: TGCGCCAGCAGTTGGACATCCGGGGGAGCTGAGCAGTTCTTC.

The V gene is TRBV9, the J gene TRBJ2-1, with 9 bases that match TRBD2. The CDR3 is made up of 15 amino acids. Trimming took 3 bases from V and 4 from J; bases not matched to a gene: 5. The germline gives CDR1 SGDLS, CDR2 YYNGEE. As DNA, the CDR3 is TGTGCCAGCAGCGCTAGCGGGACAAATTACAATGAGCAGTTCTTC. Translating gives CASSASGTNYNEQFF.

In this sample, this clone turned up once. This sequence joins TRBV6-1 and TRBJ1-1; D ambiguous. This CDR3 has 14 residues. Trimming took 5 bases from V and 5 from J, leaving 15 bases between them. In germline, CDR1 is MNHNS, CDR2 SASEGT. This chain's CDR3 is CASSIRVGKTEAFF. The CDR3 DNA sequence: TGTGCCAGCAGTATTCGGGTGGGTAAGACTGAAGCTTTCTTT.

The chain recombines TRBV29-1 with TRBJ2-7; 9 bases fit TRBD1. In germline, CDR1 is SQVTM, CDR2 ANQGSEA. CDR3 length: 16 amino acids. J lost 0 bases, V lost 3 bases, and 9 bases had no gene match. The CDR3 coding sequence is TGCAGCGTTGACCCCTCAGGGACAGGGTCCTCCTACGAGCAGTACTTC. It specifies CSVDPSGTGSSYEQYF.

This clone occurred once. The V gene is TRBV2, the J gene TRBJ1-2, with D hard to call. The CDR3 runs to 15 residues. Between the trimmed V and J ends, which lost 2 bases and 0 bases, there was a span of 10 bases. Germline CDR1 reads SNHLY; CDR2 reads FYNNEI. CDR3 DNA sequence: TGTGCCAGCAGTGAATCGGTAACGGCTAACTATGGCTACACCTTC. Translation: CASSESVTANYGYTF. Using reference TRBV2 and TRBJ1-2 for the parts outside the CDR3, the full variable domain is EPEVTQTPSHQVTQMGQEVILRCVPISNHLYFYWYRQILGQKVEFLVSFYNNEISEKSEIFDDQFSVERPDGSNFTLKIRSTKLEDSAMYFCASSESVTANYGYTFGSGTRLTVV.

The chain has TRBV7-9 and TRBJ2-1, with 12 nucleotides matching TRBD2. CDR3 size: 15 residues. V shed 3 bases, J shed 7 bases, and the junction held 4 bases outside the gene matches. Germline CDR1 SEHNR, CDR2 FQNEAQ (reference sequence). CDR3 DNA sequence: TGTGCCAGCAGCTTCCGGACTAGCGGGGCGAATGAGCAGTTCTTC. Translating gives CASSFRTSGANEQFF.

CDR3 protein: CASAGDSLNQPQHF. The CDR3 coding sequence is TGTGCCAGCGCCGGAGACAGTCTCAATCAGCCCCAGCATTTT. The rearrangement links TRBV28 to TRBJ1-5; maybe TRBD1 (5 bases). Germline V gene sequence: CDR1 MDHEN, CDR2 SYDVKM. Trimming shortened V by 8 bases and J by 3 bases, and 14 bases separated the two germline ends. This CDR3 has 14 amino acids.

This chain connects TRBV18 to TRBJ2-7; 8 positions match TRBD2. In germline, CDR1 is KGHSH, CDR2 LQKENI. After removal of 3 bases from V and 1 base from J, the junction contained 8 bases not matched to a gene. CDR3 size: 16 residues. CDR3 nucleotides: TGTGCCAGCTCACCCATGTCTAGCGGGTTATCCTACGAGCAGTACTTC. Its protein product is CASSPMSSGLSYEQYF.

This clone was seen just once. As DNA, the CDR3 is TGTGCCAGCAGTTTAGGGCCGGGTACAGGTTACTACGAGCAGTACTTC. Its translation: CASSLGPGTGYYEQYF. This chain connects TRBV27 to TRBJ2-7; possible D gene TRBD1, 5 bases. V lost 2 bases and J lost 3, with 17 bases in between. The CDR3 has 16 residues. Germline CDR1 is MNHEY and CDR2 is SMNVEV (reference sequence).

The chain links TRBV19 to TRBJ1-1; TRBD1 might be the D (6 bases). CDR3 length: 15 residues. With 5 bases removed from V and 0 bases from J, the gap between germline ends came to 13 bases. Germline loops: CDR1 LNHDA, CDR2 SQIVND (reference sequence). CDR3 coding DNA: TGTGCCAGTAGTCTTCAGGGGTTCATGAACACTGAAGCTTTCTTT. Its protein is CASSLQGFMNTEAFF.

This clone occurred once. V and J are TRBV5-1 and TRBJ1-2; possibly TRBD1 for D (5 bases). The CDR3 contains 14 residues. The V gene's germline CDR1 is SGHRS and CDR2 YFSETQ. Trimming cost V 0 bases and J 6 bases, with 12 bases left between them. The CDR3 nucleotides are TGCGCCAGCAGCTTGGCCTTAGGGGAGGATGGCTACACCTTC. This codes for CASSLALGEDGYTF.

This chain joins TRBV10-3 and TRBJ2-5; 7 positions match TRBD1. In germline, CDR1 is ENHRY, CDR2 SYGVKD. Trimming at V came to 6 bases and at J to 5 bases, leaving 12 bases not matched to a gene. The CDR3 runs 15 residues. The CDR3 DNA reads as TGTGCCATCAGACCGGGACAGACTAACGAGGAGACCCAGTACTTC. As protein: CAIRPGQTNEETQYF.

This clone was seen a few times. The rearrangement uses TRBV10-3 and TRBJ2-2; weak D call: TRBD1 (6 bases). This CDR3 is 13 amino acids long. From germline, CDR1 is ENHRY and CDR2 SYGVKD. V was pared by 6 bases and J by 6 bases, with 11 bases between. In DNA form, the CDR3 reads TGTGCCATCAGGCAAGAGGGGGCCGGGGAGCTGTTTTTT. Translation gives CAIRQEGAGELFF.

The chain couples TRBV30 to TRBJ2-1, with D possibly being TRBD1 (5 bases). The CDR3 covers 13 residues. Germline V gives CDR1 GTSNPN, CDR2 SVGIG (reference sequence). Trimming pared 0 bases from V and 7 bases from J, leaving 10 bases between. The CDR3 nucleotides read TGTGCCTGGAGTGTAGTAGGGGAAAATGAGCAGTTCTTC. Protein: CAWSVVGENEQFF.

This sequence joins TRBV5-6 and TRBJ2-2, with TRBD1 matching over 12 bases. V was pared by 5 bases and J by 6 bases, with 8 bases of the junction left unmatched. CDR3 length: 16 amino acids. Germline V gives CDR1 SGHDT, CDR2 YYEEEE. CDR3 residues: CASRSGTGGAPGELFF. Here the CDR3 DNA reads TGTGCCAGCAGGTCCGGGACAGGGGGCGCTCCCGGGGAGCTGTTTTTT.

The rearrangement uses TRBV30 and TRBJ2-1; D perhaps matches TRBD2 (6 bases). The CDR3 is 14 residues long. V was pared by 3 bases and J by 13 bases, with 22 bases between. In germline, CDR1 is GTSNPN, CDR2 SVGIG (reference sequence). DNA for the CDR3: TGTGCCTGGAGGCCCTCCTCAAGCGGGCCTCCCCAGTTCTTC. It specifies CAWRPSSSGPPQFF.

The count of this clone is one. The rearrangement joins TRBV9 to TRBJ2-4, with D perhaps TRBD1 (6 bases). Trimming stripped 4 bases from V and 5 bases from J, with 22 bases between. CDR1 is SGDLS and CDR2 is YYNGEE in the germline V gene. This CDR3 is 17 amino acids long. The CDR3 DNA is TGTGCCAGCAGCCCTTACAGGGCGCGGAACCCAGAAAACATTCAGTACTTC. Translating gives CASSPYRARNPENIQYF.

The V gene is TRBV19, the J gene TRBJ1-5, with D hard to call. Germline CDR1 and CDR2: LNHDA and SQIVND (reference sequence). V was trimmed by 1 base and J by 3 bases, leaving 7 bases between them. The CDR3 spans 14 residues. The CDR3 DNA is TGTGCCAGTAGTATAGGGGAGTACAATCAGCCCCAGCATTTT. Its protein product is CASSIGEYNQPQHF. Drawing the rest from reference TRBV19 and TRBJ1-5, the complete variable domain is DGGITQSPKYLFRKEGQNVTLSCEQNLNHDAMYWYRQDPGQGLRLIYYSQIVNDFQKGDIAEGYSVSREKKESFPLTVTSAQKNPTAFYLCASSIGEYNQPQHFGDGTRLSIL.

This chain's CDR3 is CASSSHLGGDTQYF. CDR3 nucleotides: TGTGCCAGCAGCTCTCACCTAGGGGGAGATACGCAGTATTTT. This chain connects TRBV6-5 to TRBJ2-3; D is perhaps TRBD1 (6 bases). Germline lookup yields CDR1 MNHEY and CDR2 SVGAGI. V was trimmed by 6 bases and J by 5 bases, leaving 15 bases between them. The CDR3 contains 14 residues.

This clone was recorded once. V and J are TRBV13 and TRBJ2-1; possibly TRBD1 for D (7 bases). Germline V CDR1 and CDR2: PRHDT, FYEKMQ (reference sequence). V was shortened by 7 bases and J by 4 bases, with 11 bases between the two germline ends. This CDR3 is 13 amino acids long. CDR3 residues: CASKEGAYNEQFF. The CDR3 DNA follows: TGTGCCAGCAAGGAGGGGGCTTACAATGAGCAGTTCTTC.

The V and J genes are TRBV28 and TRBJ1-2; 8 positions agree with TRBD1. The junction had 8 bases not matched to a gene; V was cut back by 3 bases and J by 8 bases. The germline CDR1 and CDR2 sequences are MDHEN and SYDVKM. The CDR3 length is 14 residues. CDR3 protein: CASSFLQGAWGYTF. For the CDR3, the DNA is TGTGCCAGCAGTTTCCTGCAGGGGGCGTGGGGCTACACCTTC.

V is TRBV19 and J is TRBJ2-1; D is uncertain. The CDR3 extends over 11 amino acids. Germline CDR1 and CDR2: LNHDA and SQIVND (reference sequence). Trimming cost V 3 bases and J 6 bases, with 3 bases left between them. CDR3: CASSISNEQFF. The CDR3 DNA is TGTGCCAGTAGTATCTCCAATGAGCAGTTCTTC. Full variable domain (remainder filled in from reference TRBV19 and TRBJ2-1): DGGITQSPKYLFRKEGQNVTLSCEQNLNHDAMYWYRQDPGQGLRLIYYSQIVNDFQKGDIAEGYSVSREKKESFPLTVTSAQKNPTAFYLCASSISNEQFFGPGTRLTVL.